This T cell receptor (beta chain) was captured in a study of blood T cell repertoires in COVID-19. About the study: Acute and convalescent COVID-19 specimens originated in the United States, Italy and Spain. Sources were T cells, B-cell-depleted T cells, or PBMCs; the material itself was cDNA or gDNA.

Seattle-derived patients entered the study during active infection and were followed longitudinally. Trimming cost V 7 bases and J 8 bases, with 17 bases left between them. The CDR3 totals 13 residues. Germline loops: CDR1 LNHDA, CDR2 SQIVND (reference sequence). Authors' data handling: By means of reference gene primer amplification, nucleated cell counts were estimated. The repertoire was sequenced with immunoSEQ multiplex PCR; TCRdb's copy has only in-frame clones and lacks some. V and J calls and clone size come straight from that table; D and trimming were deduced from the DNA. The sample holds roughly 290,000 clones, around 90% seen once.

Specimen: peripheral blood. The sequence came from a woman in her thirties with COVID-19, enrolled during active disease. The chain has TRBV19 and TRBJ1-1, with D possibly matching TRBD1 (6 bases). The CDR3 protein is CASTPDSLVEAFF. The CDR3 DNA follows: TGTGCCAGTACCCCGGACAGCCTTGTGGAAGCTTTCTTT.